This T cell receptor (beta chain) was retrieved from a study of T cells after posttransplantation cyclophosphamide. This table comes from immunoSEQ multiplex PCR, and its TCRdb copy is limited to in-frame clones, with some not included. The data contain 66,000 or so clones, just over 90% of them singletons. CDR3 length: 20 residues. CDR1 and CDR2 from the germline V gene are LGHNA and YNFKEQ. Trimming shortened V by 0 bases and J by 2 bases, and 22 bases separated the two germline ends. This clonotype was sampled from a woman aged 30 to 39 in good health and a related stem cell transplant donor. The sequencing sample was made of PBMCs. The genes are TRBV4-2 and TRBJ2-2; TRBD1 is a possible D gene (5 bases). CDR3 amino acids: CASSQEGPPTLDRNTGELFF. The CDR3, as DNA: TGTGCCAGCAGCCAAGAAGGCCCTCCAACCCTCGACAGAAACACCGGGGAGCTGTTTTTT.